These 28 T cell receptor beta chains came from one sample sequenced in a study of cytomegalovirus exposure and HLA in healthy donors (dated by TCRdb to 2017 to 2019). Libraries were prepared through the immunoSEQ multiplex PCR assay. A mixture of 60 forward primers for TCR Vbeta segments and 13 reverse primers for TCR Jbeta segments was used in the multiplex PCR. As stored in TCRdb, this immuneACCESS dataset retains in-frame rearrangements with V and J assigned. A fraction of the clones does not appear; measured against another copy, unresolved V genes explain less than half of the discrepancy, and the remainder lacks a known reason. The sample table contains 89,000 or so clones; only one count was recorded for 84% of them. Approximately 5.6% of the sample rests with the top ten. Material for sequencing was PBMCs. The origin of the receptors is a young woman in good health and CMV-seropositive.

The V gene is TRBV2, the J gene TRBJ2-2; D is unclear. Germline assignment: CDR1 SNHLY and CDR2 FYNNEI. The CDR3 consists of 12 residues. Trimming removed 4 bases at V and 3 bases at J, with 3 bases between. The CDR3 is CASSVDTGELFF. CDR3 DNA: TGTGCCAGCAGTGTAGACACCGGGGAGCTGTTTTTT.

The chain links TRBV28 to TRBJ2-7; D remains ambiguous. With 3 bases removed from V and 0 bases from J, the gap between germline ends came to 3 bases. The CDR3 loop spans 12 amino acids. Germline V lookup: CDR1 MDHEN, CDR2 SYDVKM. CDR3 region: CASSFSSYEQYF. The CDR3 DNA is TGTGCCAGCAGTTTCAGCTCCTACGAGCAGTACTTC.

The gene calls are TRBV5-1 and TRBJ1-2; TRBD1 is a possible D gene (5 bases). V was cut by 0 bases and J by 3 bases, with 12 bases left in between. There are 15 residues in the CDR3. Germline V gene sequence: CDR1 SGHRS, CDR2 YFSETQ. The CDR3 protein is CASSLGRGTDYGYTF. The CDR3 DNA follows: TGCGCCAGCAGCTTGGGAAGGGGAACGGACTATGGCTACACCTTC.

This rearrangement joins TRBV5-4 to TRBJ1-1, with 9 bases identical to TRBD1. CDR1 and CDR2 (germline): SGHNT, YYREEE (reference sequence). Trimming cost V 4 bases and J 10 bases; bases outside gene matches: 5. The CDR3 runs 12 residues. CDR3 residues: CASSTAGQGAFF. CDR3 coding DNA: TGTGCCAGCAGCACCGCGGGACAGGGAGCTTTCTTT.

This rearrangement joins TRBV21-1 to TRBJ1-1; the table assigns TRBD1, which was not confirmed against the DNA. TRBV21-1 is flagged as a pseudogene. The CDR3 covers 19 residues. CDR3 DNA sequence: TGTGCCAGCAGCAAAGGCCACAGAGTTGATACAGGTCTGAACACTGAAGCTTTCTTT. Its translation is CASSKGHRVDTGLNTEAFF.

The CDR3 bases are TGTGCCAGTAGTATGGGAGGTTACTATGGCTACACCTTC. It specifies CASSMGGYYGYTF. The genes are TRBV19 and TRBJ1-2; unclear D gene. V lost 3 bases and J lost 3, with 8 bases in between. CDR3 length: 13 amino acids. In germline, CDR1 is LNHDA, CDR2 SQIVND (reference sequence).

The chain joins TRBV1 to TRBJ2-7; the table gives TRBD2 as D, unverified against the DNA. TRBV1 is a pseudogene. The CDR3 runs to 14 residues. The CDR3 region has the DNA TGCACCAGCAGCCGTGGGAGGGGCTCCTACGAGCAGTACTTC. Its protein product is CTSSRGRGSYEQYF.

J is TRBJ1-4 and V is TRBV6-5, with 8 bases fitting TRBD1. Germline V CDR1 and CDR2: MNHEY, SVGAGI. The CDR3 totals 15 residues. The V segment lost 6 bases and the J segment 3 bases; nucleotides outside the gene matches: 6. The CDR3 here is CASRVDRAANEKLFF. CDR3 bases: TGTGCCAGCAGGGTGGACAGGGCGGCTAATGAAAAACTGTTTTTT.

V and J are TRBV11-2 and TRBJ1-1; D gene ambiguous. The V end lost 6 bases, the J end lost 0 bases, and 8 bases lay between the germline ends. Germline V CDR1 and CDR2: SGHAT, FQNNGV. This CDR3 spans 13 amino acids. Written as DNA, the CDR3 is TGTGCCAGCAGGATTCAGATGAACACTGAAGCTTTCTTT. Translation: CASRIQMNTEAFF.

Only one count was recorded for this clone. The chain has TRBV7-9 and TRBJ2-1; the match to TRBD2 covers 11 bases. Trimming removed 5 bases from V and 6 bases from J; junction bases left unmatched: 3. This CDR3 comprises 14 residues. Germline CDR1 is SEHNR and CDR2 is FQNEAQ (reference sequence). As DNA, the CDR3 is TGTGCCAGCAGCCCGACTAGCGGGACCAATGAGCAGTTCTTC. Translated: CASSPTSGTNEQFF.

This chain connects TRBV30 to TRBJ1-2; D might be TRBD1 (5 bases). CDR3 length equals 19 residues. Trimming took off 0 bases at V and 1 base at J, with 24 bases between the two ends. CDR1 GTSNPN and CDR2 SVGIG come from the germline V gene (reference sequence). The DNA of the CDR3 is TGTGCCTGGAGTGTACGATCAACAGGTTTTCTCTCACTTAACTATGGCTACACCTTC. It translates to CAWSVRSTGFLSLNYGYTF.

The J gene is TRBJ1-4, the V gene TRBV5-1; D is possibly TRBD1 (5 bases). Trimming took off 4 bases at V and 6 bases at J, with 13 bases between the two ends. The CDR3 is made up of 14 amino acids. CDR1 SGHRS and CDR2 YFSETQ come from the germline V gene. This CDR3 is CASSPPGGYEKLFF. For the CDR3, the DNA is TGCGCCAGCAGCCCCCCCGGGGGATATGAAAAACTGTTTTTT.

This clone was observed a few times. This chain joins TRBV29-1 and TRBJ1-2, with TRBD1 as a possible D gene (6 bases). Germline loops: CDR1 SQVTM, CDR2 ANQGSEA. CDR3 length: 16 residues. V dropped 7 bases and J dropped 2 bases, with 23 bases sitting between them. CDR3: CSGRYLQGPTNYGYTF. The CDR3, as DNA: TGCAGCGGCCGATACCTTCAGGGGCCAACCAACTATGGCTACACCTTC.

This chain connects TRBV5-1 to TRBJ1-2, with D possibly being TRBD1 (5 bases). V lost 0 bases, J lost 4 bases, and 22 bases lay in between. The CDR3 spans 18 residues. CDR1 SGHRS and CDR2 YFSETQ come from the germline V gene. The CDR3 is CASSLDGAPAGPSYGYTF. The CDR3 nucleotides read TGCGCCAGCAGCTTGGATGGAGCCCCAGCAGGGCCCAGCTATGGCTACACCTTC.

The rearrangement uses TRBV5-1 and TRBJ1-2, with TRBD1 matching over 7 bases. The CDR3 runs 15 residues. V lost 2 bases and J lost 4; bases outside the gene matches: 8. The germline V gene encodes CDR1 SGHRS and CDR2 YFSETQ. The CDR3 region is CASSFRETGSYGYTF. Written as DNA, the CDR3 is TGCGCCAGCAGCTTCAGGGAGACAGGGAGCTATGGCTACACCTTC.

The CDR3 is CASSAWTSGKETQYF. Written as DNA, the CDR3 is TGTGCCAGCAGTGCTTGGACTAGCGGGAAAGAGACCCAGTACTTC. The chain is built from TRBV6-1 and TRBJ2-5; 12 bases fit TRBD2. V lost 4 bases and J lost 3; bases outside the gene matches: 3. The germline gives CDR1 MNHNS, CDR2 SASEGT. The CDR3 runs 15 residues.

V is TRBV4-1 and J is TRBJ1-3; unclear D gene. The CDR3 loop spans 14 amino acids. The V end lost 1 base, the J end lost 6 bases, and 10 bases lay between the germline ends. The germline V gene has CDR1 MGHRA and CDR2 YSYEKL. CDR3 in amino acids: CASSQGTGVNTIYF. The CDR3 DNA follows: TGCGCCAGCAGCCAAGGGACGGGAGTAAACACCATATATTTT.

The gene calls are TRBV16 and TRBJ1-1; the D is unclear. V was pared by 2 bases and J by 1 base, with 11 bases between. The CDR3 spans 15 residues. Germline CDR1 and CDR2: KGHSY and FQNENV. CDR3 protein: CASSQSAAWNTEAFF. DNA of the CDR3: TGTGCCAGCAGCCAAAGTGCGGCTTGGAACACTGAAGCTTTCTTT. Full variable domain (rest looked up from reference TRBV16 and TRBJ1-1): GEEVAQTPKHLVRGEGQKAKLYCAPIKGHSYVFWYQQVLKNEFKFLISFQNENVFDETGMPKERFSAKCLPNSPCSLEIQATKLEDSAVYFCASSQSAAWNTEAFFGQGTRLTVV.

The chain employs TRBV5-1 and TRBJ1-4; D possibly corresponds to TRBD1 (5 bases). Germline loops: CDR1 SGHRS, CDR2 YFSETQ. This CDR3 has 15 amino acids. V lost 5 bases to trimming and J lost 7 bases, with 18 bases between them. The CDR3 region is CASREVRQGGEKLFF. In nucleotides, the CDR3 is TGCGCCAGCAGAGAGGTCAGGCAGGGCGGTGAAAAACTGTTTTTT.

The V call is TRBV4-1, the J call TRBJ2-7; 8 nucleotides align to TRBD1. The length of the CDR3 is 15 residues. CDR1 is MGHRA, CDR2 YSYEKL, per germline. The V segment lost 1 base and the J segment 2 bases; nucleotides outside the gene matches: 4. The CDR3 here is CASSQGRQGPYEQYF. The CDR3 coding sequence is TGCGCCAGCAGCCAAGGGCGACAGGGGCCCTACGAGCAGTACTTC.

The rearrangement joins TRBV5-1 to TRBJ2-7; tentative D call: TRBD1 (5 bases). CDR1 and CDR2 from the germline V gene are SGHRS and YFSETQ. V lost 4 bases to trimming and J lost 0 bases, with 14 bases between them. The CDR3 runs to 15 residues. In DNA form, the CDR3 reads TGCGCCAGCAGCCGGATTAGGGGTCTCTCCTACGAGCAGTACTTC. It is translated as CASSRIRGLSYEQYF.

The chain carries TRBV6-1 and TRBJ2-1; 8 bases align to TRBD2. Unmatched junction bases numbered 6, after V lost 7 bases and J lost 1 base. Germline V gene sequence: CDR1 MNHNS, CDR2 SASEGT. The CDR3 sequence is 15 residues long. As DNA, the CDR3 is TGTGCCAGCAACGACGGCGGGAGGTCCTACAATGAGCAGTTCTTC. Encoded protein: CASNDGGRSYNEQFF.

The chain recombines TRBV28 with TRBJ2-7; D perhaps matches TRBD1 (7 bases). CDR1 and CDR2 (germline): MDHEN, SYDVKM. V lost 7 bases and J 7 bases, leaving 17 bases between the germline ends. CDR3 length equals 13 residues. The CDR3 DNA sequence: TGTGCCAGCATACAGACTAGGGGGCTGGAGCAGTACTTC. Protein product: CASIQTRGLEQYF.

This clone has a single count. This sequence joins TRBV5-1 and TRBJ2-7; weak D call: TRBD1 (5 bases). CDR1 is SGHRS, CDR2 YFSETQ, per germline. The ends were cut back, 0 bases at V and 6 bases at J, with 13 bases in the middle. The CDR3 extends over 14 amino acids. The CDR3, as DNA: TGCGCCAGCAGCTTGGTAGGTCAGGGCCCCGAGCAGTACTTC. This encodes CASSLVGQGPEQYF.

The chain links TRBV6-5 to TRBJ2-3; 11 bases map to TRBD2. The CDR3 has 16 amino acids. Germline CDR1 and CDR2: MNHEY and SVGAGI. J lost 1 base, V lost 0 bases, and 0 bases had no gene match. The CDR3 sequence is CASSYSTSGGTDTQYF. The DNA for the CDR3 is TGTGCCAGCAGTTACTCGACTAGCGGGGGCACAGATACGCAGTATTTT.

CDR3 nucleotides: TGCGCCAGCAGCTTGTGGGCGGGAGAAGGCTACGAGCAGTACTTC. It yields the protein CASSLWAGEGYEQYF. This chain links TRBV5-1 with TRBJ2-7; 7 positions match TRBD2. The CDR3 spans 15 residues. V gave up 1 base and J gave up 3 bases; unmatched junction bases: 7. Germline V CDR1 and CDR2: SGHRS, YFSETQ.

This clone was picked up one time. This chain joins TRBV7-9 and TRBJ2-3; 8 nucleotides align to TRBD2. The CDR3 loop spans 16 amino acids. From germline, CDR1 is SEHNR and CDR2 FQNEAQ (reference sequence). Trimming removed 3 bases from V and 3 bases from J; junction bases left unmatched: 8. The CDR3 loop is CASSFGGAMRTDTQYF. The CDR3 nucleotides are TGTGCCAGCAGCTTCGGGGGGGCCATGAGGACAGATACGCAGTATTTT.

The chain recombines TRBV5-1 with TRBJ2-7; TRBD1 matches at 9 bases. This CDR3 is built from 15 residues. CDR1 and CDR2 from the germline V gene are SGHRS and YFSETQ. The V and J ends lost 0 bases and 6 bases, in that order; junction bases with no gene match: 7. CDR3 bases: TGCGCCAGCAGCTTGGGCACAGGGGGCTTGGGCGAGCAGTACTTC. Translating it yields CASSLGTGGLGEQYF.